The next 5 T cell receptor beta chains were all read from a single sample in a study of cytomegalovirus exposure and HLA in healthy donors. Primers for the PCR totalled 60 Vbeta and 13 Jbeta. TCRdb keeps only in-frame clones here, not all; method: immunoSEQ multiplex PCR. Its table lists 55,000 to 65,000 clones. Sample: PBMCs. The receptor source for this set is a woman aged 18-35 years in good health and CMV-seronegative.

The genes are TRBV25-1 and TRBJ1-1; possible D gene TRBD1, 5 bases. The CDR3 consists of 16 residues. Trimming stripped 6 bases from V and 4 bases from J, with 21 bases between. Germline CDR1 and CDR2: MGHDK and SYGVNS. DNA of the CDR3: TGTGCCAGCAGCCACCGAGTAGGGGATCTAGGCACTGAAGCTTTCTTT. Translated, it gives CASSHRVGDLGTEAFF.

The chain couples TRBV5-6 to TRBJ1-1; D perhaps matches TRBD1 (6 bases). This CDR3 spans 15 amino acids. Germline-derived CDR1 and CDR2 are SGHDT and YYEEEE. V shed 4 bases and J shed 4 bases, with 17 bases lying between them. The CDR3 coding sequence is TGTGCCAGCAGCCCCCGGGGGGGCTTAGTCACTGAAGCTTTCTTT. The encoded protein is CASSPRGGLVTEAFF.

The rearrangement links TRBV6-1 to TRBJ2-3, with 10 bases identical to TRBD1. This CDR3 has 16 amino acids. V lost 4 bases to trimming and J lost 1 base; unmatched junction nucleotides: 5. The germline gives CDR1 MNHNS, CDR2 SASEGT. The CDR3 loop is CASSALGQGGTDTQYF. CDR3 in DNA: TGTGCCAGCAGTGCCCTCGGACAGGGGGGCACAGATACGCAGTATTTT.

Remarks on this clone: In the same sample, other DNA sequences code for this CDR3. This chain joins TRBV19 and TRBJ1-2; 8 positions agree with TRBD1. Per germline, CDR1 LNHDA and CDR2 SQIVND (reference sequence). This CDR3 is built from 13 residues. The V gene end was trimmed by 6 bases and the J gene end by 2 bases; junction bases not matched to a gene: 2. CDR3 nucleotides: TGTGCCAGTAGCGCAGGGGGCAACTATGGCTACACCTTC. It codes for CASSAGGNYGYTF.

The chain combines TRBV6-1 with TRBJ1-6; TRBD1 aligns across 8 bases. The CDR3 extends over 14 amino acids. The germline V gene encodes CDR1 MNHNS and CDR2 SASEGT. Germline trimming cut 11 bases from V and 7 bases from J; bases unmatched to any gene: 10. CDR3 nucleotides: TGTGCCTCCGCCACCACAGGGGGGAATTCACCCCTCCACTTT. Its protein product is CASATTGGNSPLHF.